This TCR beta chain was captured by sequencing in a study of patients and donors after allogeneic stem cell transplantation. V was trimmed by 5 bases and J by 1 base, leaving 11 bases between them. This CDR3 has 14 residues. MiXCR, applied by TCRdb to the RT-PCR reads, yields one record per CDR3 protein. The sample lists 1,500 to 2,500 distinct CDR3 sequences; 1.7% were seen once. The receptor was isolated from a human donor who was either an allogeneic HSCT recipient or a stem cell or donor lymphocyte infusion donor (not recorded which). It is not recorded whose cells these are; they may come from a transplant donor. This chain uses TRBV12-3 or TRBV12-4 with TRBJ1-1; D call uncertain. Sequencing input: blood, either unsorted or a sorted T cell fraction (not recorded which). This CDR3 is CASSPRTRNTEAFF. In DNA form, the CDR3 reads TGTGCCAGCAGTCCACGAACCAGGAACACTGAAGCTTTCTTT.